The rows below give T cell receptor beta chains drawn from one sample of a study of T cells in Graves' hyperthyroidism and ophthalmopathy. TCRdb processed the multiplex PCR reads anew with MiXCR; each CDR3 protein has one entry. The repertoire holds about 720,000 distinct CDR3 sequences, around 20% seen once, with 16% in the top ten. Material: blood. Receptors originate from a woman aged 45 to 65 with Graves' hyperthyroidism that later progressed to Graves' ophthalmopathy. The CDR3 runs from the conserved cysteine through the conserved F or W. D genes are given only for firm matches. Clone size is stated in some rows and not others, as once, few, many or a class when expanded.

D gene	V gene	J gene	clone size	CDR3 protein	CDR3 DNA
.	TRBV15	TRBJ1-1	.	CATNTGRGAEAFF	TGTGCCACCAACACAGGGCGGGGAGCTGAAGCTTTCTTT
TRBD1	TRBV9	TRBJ1-2	.	CASSDLRTGGLYGYTF	TGTGCCAGCAGCGACCTCCGGACAGGGGGCTTGTATGGCTACACCTTC
.	TRBV7-9	TRBJ2-7	.	CASSLSPHVPNYEQYF	TGTGCCAGCAGCTTAAGCCCTCACGTCCCCAACTACGAGCAGTACTTC
.	TRBV15	TRBJ1-4	.	CATSQVLNEKLFF	TGTGCCACCAGCCAGGTGCTCAATGAAAAACTGTTTTTT
.	TRBV2	TRBJ1-1	many	CATLGPPNTEAFF	TGTGCCACCCTCGGACCGCCGAACACTGAAGCTTTCTTT
.	TRBV7-2	TRBJ2-4	few	CASSLRQTLKNIQYF	TGTGCCAGCAGCTTAAGACAGACTCTCAAAAACATTCAGTACTTC
TRBD2	TRBV7-3	TRBJ2-3	.	CASSNLSGGVGDTQYF	TGTGCCAGCAGCAACCTTAGCGGGGGGGTGGGAGATACGCAGTATTTT
.	TRBV6-1	TRBJ2-7	.	CASSEYIAARSYEQYF	TGTGCCAGCAGTGAATATATAGCGGCGCGCTCCTACGAGCAGTACTTC
.	TRBV6-2/TRBV6-3	TRBJ2-4	few	CASSRSLGQLAKNIQYF	TGTGCCAGCAGCCGCTCTCTCGGACAGCTAGCCAAAAACATTCAGTACTTC
TRBD1	TRBV7-6	TRBJ1-4	once	CASSLVEGGREKLFF	TGTGCCAGCAGCCTGGTGGAAGGGGGCCGAGAAAAACTGTTTTTT
.	TRBV11-2	TRBJ1-4	many	CASSPTGIGEKLFF	TGTGCCAGCAGCCCTACGGGGATAGGAGAAAAACTGTTTTTT
.	TRBV20-1	TRBJ1-5	.	CSATDRRSNQPQHF	TGCAGTGCTACAGACAGGAGGAGCAATCAGCCCCAGCATTTT
TRBD1	TRBV13	TRBJ1-1	many	CASSPLTQGGSRAFF	TGTGCCAGCAGCCCCCTGACCCAAGGGGGCAGTAGAGCTTTCTTT
TRBD1	TRBV18	TRBJ1-4	many	CASSPRTGRNVNEKLFF	TGTGCCAGCTCACCACGGACAGGCCGGAATGTTAATGAAAAACTGTTTTTT
.	TRBV27	TRBJ2-6	few	CASNREPAGANVLTF	TGTGCCAGCAACCGAGAACCGGCTGGGGCCAACGTCCTGACTTTC
.	TRBV12-3/TRBV12-4	TRBJ2-7	few	CTSSSHGTYEQYF	TGTACCAGCAGTTCCCACGGTACCTACGAGCAGTACTTC
.	TRBV20-1	TRBJ1-2	many	CSASPRGGGAYGYTF	TGCAGTGCTAGTCCCCGGGGGGGGGGGGCCTATGGCTACACCTTC
TRBD1	TRBV30	TRBJ2-7	.	CAWSLPGQLNEQYF	TGTGCCTGGAGTCTCCCGGGACAGCTCAACGAGCAGTACTTC
.	TRBV3-1	TRBJ1-6	few	CASSQDWADYLHSPLHF	TGTGCCAGCAGCCAAGATTGGGCGGATTACCTCCATTCACCCCTCCACTTT
.	TRBV19	TRBJ1-1	.	CASDTTANTEAFF	TGTGCCAGTGACACTACAGCGAACACTGAAGCTTTCTTT
.	TRBV7-3	TRBJ1-2	.	CASSRAPGSLYGYTF	TGTGCCAGCAGCCGAGCCCCCGGTTCCCTCTATGGCTACACCTTC
TRBD2	TRBV2	TRBJ2-1	.	CASSGTSGGFSYNEQFF	TGTGCCAGCAGCGGGACTAGCGGGGGATTCTCCTACAATGAGCAGTTCTTC
.	TRBV3-1	TRBJ2-7	many	CASSQRRVRTYEQYF	TGTGCCAGCAGCCAAAGGAGGGTTAGGACCTACGAGCAGTACTTC
.	TRBV6-1	TRBJ1-2	few	CASRTESTGGYGYTF	TGTGCCAGCAGGACCGAAAGCACGGGCGGCTATGGCTACACCTTC
.	TRBV5-1	TRBJ1-1	.	CASSSTGPGTTEAFF	TGCGCCAGCAGCTCAACCGGTCCCGGGACCACTGAAGCTTTCTTT
TRBD1	TRBV12-3/TRBV12-4	TRBJ1-4	.	CASSSRQGSERLFF	TGTGCCAGCAGTTCCAGACAGGGCTCTGAAAGACTGTTTTTT
.	TRBV18	TRBJ2-5	few	CASSPRTRGETQYF	TGTGCCAGCTCTCCTCGCACAAGAGGGGAGACCCAGTACTTC
.	TRBV3-1	TRBJ1-2	many	CASSHTRRGLENGYTF	TGTGCCAGCAGTCATACTCGGCGGGGTTTAGAAAATGGCTACACCTTC
TRBD1	TRBV19	TRBJ1-2	many	CASSPNNYRGDYGYTF	TGTGCCAGTAGTCCCAACAACTACAGGGGGGACTATGGCTACACCTTC
.	TRBV4-1	TRBJ1-1	few	CASSRTGRGLTEAFF	TGCGCCAGCAGCCGCACTGGTCGGGGGCTGACTGAAGCTTTCTTT
.	TRBV9	TRBJ1-5	few	CASSVGPENSNQPQHF	TGTGCCAGCAGCGTAGGGCCGGAGAATAGCAATCAGCCCCAGCATTTT
.	TRBV3-1	TRBJ2-2	many	CASSQDPGSLTGELFF	TGTGCCAGCAGCCAAGATCCGGGTAGTCTGACCGGGGAGCTGTTTTTT
TRBD1	TRBV9	TRBJ1-5	.	CASSVEGQTYSNQPQHF	TGTGCCAGCAGCGTAGAGGGACAGACATATAGCAATCAGCCCCAGCATTTT
TRBD2	TRBV7-3	TRBJ2-1	many	CASSLLAGGASYNEQFF	TGTGCCAGCAGCTTACTAGCGGGGGGGGCCTCCTACAATGAGCAGTTCTTC
.	TRBV12-3/TRBV12-4	TRBJ1-2	many	CASRIQGSNYGYTF	TGTGCCAGCAGGATCCAGGGGTCGAACTATGGCTACACCTTC
.	TRBV11-2	TRBJ1-2	.	CASSSGGDGYGYTF	TGTGCCAGCAGCTCCGGGGGTGACGGTTATGGCTACACCTTC
.	TRBV27	TRBJ2-2	.	CASSLSDRYTGELFF	TGTGCCAGCAGTTTATCCGACAGATACACCGGGGAGCTGTTTTTT
.	TRBV5-8	TRBJ1-2	many	CASSLAGGGGYGYTF	TGTGCCAGCAGCTTGGCCGGGGGAGGAGGCTATGGCTACACCTTC
TRBD1	TRBV7-2	TRBJ1-5	many	CASSQWTGGGQPQHF	TGTGCCAGCAGCCAGTGGACAGGGGGCGGTCAGCCCCAGCATTTT
.	TRBV18	TRBJ1-1	few	CASSPQGPTPTEAFF	TGTGCCAGCTCACCACAGGGGCCGACCCCCACTGAAGCTTTCTTT
TRBD2	TRBV5-1	TRBJ2-3	few	CASSLGYGGGAADTQYF	TGCGCCAGCAGCTTGGGTTATGGCGGGGGGGCCGCAGATACGCAGTATTTT
.	TRBV20-1	TRBJ2-1	many	CSAARLNEQFF	TGCAGTGCTGCTCGACTCAATGAGCAGTTCTTC
TRBD1	TRBV20-1	TRBJ1-2	many	CSAPIGTDYGYTF	TGCAGTGCTCCGATAGGGACAGACTATGGCTACACCTTC
.	TRBV12-3/TRBV12-4	TRBJ2-5	.	CASRWTQQETQYF	TGTGCCAGCAGGTGGACACAACAAGAGACCCAGTACTTC
TRBD1	TRBV12-3/TRBV12-4	TRBJ2-4	few	CASSPGQGFKNIQYF	TGTGCCAGCAGTCCCGGACAGGGGTTTAAAAACATTCAGTACTTC
.	TRBV7-9	TRBJ1-5	few	CASSPHGGNQPQHF	TGTGCCAGCAGCCCCCACGGTGGCAATCAGCCCCAGCATTTT
.	TRBV2	TRBJ2-3	many	CASSELTRDTQYF	TGTGCCAGCAGTGAACTCACCCGTGATACGCAGTATTTT
TRBD1	TRBV12-3/TRBV12-4	TRBJ1-2	.	CASRPGQTNYGYTF	TGTGCCAGCAGACCGGGACAGACTAACTATGGCTACACCTTC
TRBD2	TRBV11-2	TRBJ2-4	.	CASSLGGGRIAKNIQYF	TGTGCCAGCAGCCTGGGGGGGGGTCGGATAGCCAAAAACATTCAGTACTTC
.	TRBV6-2/TRBV6-3	TRBJ2-1	.	CASSFDRSQFF	TGTGCCAGCAGTTTCGACAGATCGCAGTTCTTC
.	TRBV6-1	TRBJ2-1	.	CASSSPGSWEQFF	TGTGCCAGCAGTTCACCAGGGTCGTGGGAGCAGTTCTTC
.	TRBV18	TRBJ1-5	.	CASSFGGAYSNQPQHF	TGTGCCAGCTCGTTCGGGGGAGCCTATAGCAATCAGCCCCAGCATTTT